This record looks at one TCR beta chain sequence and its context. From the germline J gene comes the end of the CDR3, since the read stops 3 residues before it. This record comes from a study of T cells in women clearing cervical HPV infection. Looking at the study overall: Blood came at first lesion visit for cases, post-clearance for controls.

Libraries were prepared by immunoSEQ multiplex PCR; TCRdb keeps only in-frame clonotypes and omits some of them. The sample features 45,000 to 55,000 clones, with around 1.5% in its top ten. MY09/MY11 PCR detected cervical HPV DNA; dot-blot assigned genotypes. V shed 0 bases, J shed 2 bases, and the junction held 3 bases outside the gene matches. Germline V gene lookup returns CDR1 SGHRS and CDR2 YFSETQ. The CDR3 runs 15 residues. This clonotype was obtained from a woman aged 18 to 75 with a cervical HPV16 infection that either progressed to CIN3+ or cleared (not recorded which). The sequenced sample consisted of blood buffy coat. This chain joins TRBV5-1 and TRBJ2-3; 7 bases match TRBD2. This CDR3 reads CASSLGAGPTDTQYF. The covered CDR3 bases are TGCGCCAGCAGCTTGGGAGCGGGGCCCACAGATACG. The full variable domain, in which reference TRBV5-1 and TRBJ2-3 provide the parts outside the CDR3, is KAGVTQTPRYLIKTRGQQVTLSCSPISGHRSVSWYQQTPGQGLQFLFEYFSETQRNKGNFPGRFSGRQFSNSRSEMNVSTLELGDSALYLCASSLGAGPTDTQYFGPGTRLTVL.